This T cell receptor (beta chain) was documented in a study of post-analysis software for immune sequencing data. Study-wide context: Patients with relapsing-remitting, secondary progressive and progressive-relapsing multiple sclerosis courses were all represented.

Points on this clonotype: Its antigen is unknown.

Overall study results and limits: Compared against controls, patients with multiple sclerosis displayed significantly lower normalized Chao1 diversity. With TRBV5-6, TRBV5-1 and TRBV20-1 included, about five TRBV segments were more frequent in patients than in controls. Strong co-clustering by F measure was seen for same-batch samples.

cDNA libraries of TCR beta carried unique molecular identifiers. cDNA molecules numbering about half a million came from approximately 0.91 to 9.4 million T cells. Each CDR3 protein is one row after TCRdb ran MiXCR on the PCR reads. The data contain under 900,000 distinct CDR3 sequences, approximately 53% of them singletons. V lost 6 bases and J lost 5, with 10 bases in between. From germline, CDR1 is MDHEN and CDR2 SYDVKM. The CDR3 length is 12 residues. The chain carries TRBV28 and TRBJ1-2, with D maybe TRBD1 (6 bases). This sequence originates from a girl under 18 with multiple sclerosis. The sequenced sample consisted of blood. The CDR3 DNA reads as TGTGCCAGCAGAAGCGGACAGTATGGCTACACCTTC. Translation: CASRSGQYGYTF.